The 28 T cell receptor beta chains presented below share a single source sample, sequenced in a study of CD8+ T cells in alopecia areata. Sequencing relied on a cDNA template that was reverse transcribed from extracted RNA. The repertoire was sequenced with immunoSEQ multiplex PCR; TCRdb's copy has only in-frame clones and lacks some. The sample consists of approximately 170,000 clones, approximately 56% of them appearing once. Treatment given: oral pan-JAK inhibitor, 5-10 mg twice daily. Sequencing used CD4+ T cells sorted from blood, obtained at week 4, from a patient treated with tofacitinib. The receptor set was obtained from a human donor with alopecia areata.

This chain links TRBV28 with TRBJ1-1; the match to TRBD1 covers 8 bases. Germline-derived CDR1 and CDR2 are MDHEN and SYDVKM. Unmatched junction bases numbered 8, after V lost 4 bases and J lost 4 bases. The CDR3 extends over 15 amino acids. This chain's CDR3 is CASSSLTGVVTEAFF. The CDR3 region has the DNA TGTGCCAGCAGTTCCCTGACAGGGGTGGTCACTGAAGCTTTCTTT.

This chain connects TRBV9 to TRBJ2-7; 9 bases agree with TRBD2. The CDR3 is 15 amino acids. Per the germline V gene, CDR1 is SGDLS and CDR2 is YYNGEE. The V segment lost 0 bases and the J segment 7 bases; nucleotides outside the gene matches: 8. CDR3 in amino acids: CASSVGVAGVWEQYF. For the CDR3, the DNA is TGTGCCAGCAGCGTAGGGGTAGCGGGAGTTTGGGAGCAGTACTTC.

V gene TRBV30 combines with J gene TRBJ2-7; D remains unclear. This CDR3 region has 13 residues. Germline assignment: CDR1 GTSNPN and CDR2 SVGIG (reference sequence). With 0 bases removed from V and 6 bases from J, the gap between germline ends came to 12 bases. The CDR3 here is CAWSVRSDSEQYF. DNA for the CDR3: TGTGCCTGGAGTGTTAGGTCTGACTCCGAGCAGTACTTC. The whole variable domain, remainder taken from reference TRBV30 and TRBJ2-7, is SQTIHQWPATLVQPVGSPLSLECTVEGTSNPNLYWYRQAAGRGLQLLFYSVGIGQISSEVPQNLSASRPQDRQFILSSKKLLLSDSGFYLCAWSVRSDSEQYFGPGTRLTVT.

This clone occurred many times. J is TRBJ2-1 and V is TRBV27; 8 bases fit TRBD2. Per germline, CDR1 MNHEY and CDR2 SMNVEV (reference sequence). The ends lost 2 bases at V and 6 bases at J; junction bases unmatched: 6. The CDR3 has 15 residues. The CDR3 sequence is CASSLPGGPRNEQFF. The CDR3 DNA is TGTGCCAGCAGTTTACCGGGAGGGCCGCGCAATGAGCAGTTCTTC.

This chain joins TRBV5-1 and TRBJ1-1; a possible D gene is TRBD1 (6 bases). Germline lookup yields CDR1 SGHRS and CDR2 YFSETQ. The CDR3 consists of 14 residues. V lost 0 bases to trimming and J lost 1 base, with 7 bases between them. The CDR3 protein is CASSLEGGNTEAFF. CDR3 bases: TGCGCCAGCAGCTTGGAAGGGGGGAACACTGAAGCTTTCTTT.

The chain has TRBV2 and TRBJ1-1; TRBD1 is a possible D gene (5 bases). Per the germline V gene, CDR1 is SNHLY and CDR2 is FYNNEI. This CDR3 contains 16 residues. V lost 6 bases and J 5 bases, leaving 22 bases between the germline ends. The CDR3: CASSGLGTLQGTEAFF. In DNA form, the CDR3 reads TGTGCCAGCAGCGGACTCGGGACCCTACAAGGGACTGAAGCTTTCTTT.

There are a few counts of this clone. CDR3 residues: CASSATDSAYEQYF. DNA of the CDR3: TGTGCCAGCAGCGCCACCGACAGCGCCTACGAGCAGTACTTC. The genes are TRBV9 and TRBJ2-7; maybe TRBD1 (5 bases). Germline V gene data show CDR1 as SGDLS and CDR2 as YYNGEE. With 3 bases removed from V and 2 bases from J, the gap between germline ends came to 12 bases. The CDR3 is 14 amino acids.

This clone was seen only once. The genes are TRBV4-1 and TRBJ2-2, with TRBD1 matching 8 bases. Trimming took 4 bases from V and 4 from J; bases not matched to a gene: 14. The CDR3 covers 18 residues. Looked up from germline, CDR1 is MGHRA and CDR2 is YSYEKL. Here the CDR3 DNA reads TGCGCCAGCAGCCGAAGACTCCACATGACAGGGGTCACCGGGGAGCTGTTTTTT. It encodes CASSRRLHMTGVTGELFF.

This sequence joins TRBV25-1 and TRBJ2-5; TRBD1 is a possible D gene (5 bases). The CDR3 totals 12 residues. The V gene lost 0 bases and the J gene lost 11 bases, with 10 bases spanning the gap. The germline V gene encodes CDR1 MGHDK and CDR2 SYGVNS. The CDR3 here is CASSEYSGRQYF. The DNA for the CDR3 is TGTGCCAGCAGTGAATATTCAGGGCGGCAGTACTTC.

Concerning this clone itself: The junction shows a germline mismatch at one end, possibly a read error. The V and J genes are TRBV7-7 and TRBJ2-5; TRBD2 agrees at 9 bases. Per germline, CDR1 SSHAT and CDR2 FNYEAQ (reference sequence). The CDR3 is 15 residues long. The CDR3 DNA reads TGTGCTAGCAGCTTAGTCGTAGCGGGAGTAGAGACCCAGTACTTC. Translating it yields CASSLVVAGVETQYF.

The V gene is TRBV30, the J gene TRBJ2-1; D ambiguous. Trimming cost V 2 bases and J 8 bases, with 25 bases left between them. The V gene's germline CDR1 is GTSNPN and CDR2 SVGIG (reference sequence). This CDR3 region has 17 residues. The CDR3 region has the DNA TGTGCCTGGAGTATGCCTAGTAATGTCCTTGGATCCGATGAGCAGTTCTTC. Amino acid sequence: CAWSMPSNVLGSDEQFF.

The rearrangement links TRBV29-1 to TRBJ2-7; the D call may be TRBD1 or TRBD2 (5 bases each). V dropped 7 bases and J dropped 5 bases, with 18 bases sitting between them. Germline assignment: CDR1 SQVTM and CDR2 ANQGSEA. CDR3 length: 13 amino acids. CDR3 in DNA: TGCAGCGCCGAGGGTCACCTGGGGGACGAGCAGTACTTC. Translating gives CSAEGHLGDEQYF.

V gene TRBV29-1 combines with J gene TRBJ2-7; TRBD1 might be the D (5 bases). Germline assignment: CDR1 SQVTM and CDR2 ANQGSEA. V was cut by 5 bases and J by 5 bases, with 13 bases left in between. There are 12 residues in the CDR3. The CDR3 loop reads CSVSWGVHEQYF. Here the CDR3 DNA reads TGCAGCGTTTCATGGGGCGTCCACGAGCAGTACTTC.

In its sample, this clone was seen once. The chain joins TRBV5-1 to TRBJ2-1, with TRBD2 matching 12 bases. There are 16 residues in the CDR3. V shed 3 bases and J 5 bases; nucleotides not matched to a gene: 6. Germline CDR1 SGHRS, CDR2 YFSETQ. CDR3 residues: CASSSLTSGSNNEQFF. The CDR3 DNA reads as TGCGCCAGCAGCTCGTTGACTAGCGGGAGTAACAATGAGCAGTTCTTC.

This clone has more than one count but fewer than ten. The chain uses TRBV28 and TRBJ2-1; no reliable D call. Per germline, CDR1 MDHEN and CDR2 SYDVKM. This CDR3 comprises 13 residues. V was clipped by 7 bases and J by 0 bases, with 7 bases between them. Here the CDR3 reads CASKWVSYNEQFF. The CDR3 nucleotides read TGTGCCAGCAAGTGGGTCTCCTACAATGAGCAGTTCTTC.

The chain couples TRBV21-1 to TRBJ2-5. TRBV21-1 is tagged as a pseudogene. This CDR3 is 12 amino acids long. CDR3 bases: TGTGCCAGCAGCAAAATGGGAGAGACCCAGTACTTC. Translated: CASSKMGETQYF.

The CDR3 sequence: CASSYSGARGGGEQFF. Here the CDR3 DNA reads TGTGCCAGCAGTTACTCCGGGGCCCGGGGGGGTGGTGAGCAGTTCTTC. The genes are TRBV6-5 and TRBJ2-1; 8 bases map to TRBD2. The germline V gene encodes CDR1 MNHEY and CDR2 SVGAGI. This CDR3 spans 16 amino acids. With V trimmed by 0 bases and J by 9 bases, 10 bases remained unmatched.

The chain carries TRBV5-1 and TRBJ2-5; perhaps TRBD2 as D (6 bases). This CDR3 region has 14 residues. Germline V lookup: CDR1 SGHRS, CDR2 YFSETQ. The V end was cut by 4 bases, the J end by 5 bases, with 15 bases between. The CDR3 DNA is TGCGCCAGCAGCGGAATTTGGGACTGGGAGACCCAGTACTTC. Translation: CASSGIWDWETQYF.

The V and J genes are TRBV7-2 and TRBJ2-7; D tentatively fits TRBD1 or TRBD2 (6 bases each). CDR3 length: 16 residues. The V gene lost 5 bases and the J gene lost 0 bases, with 17 bases spanning the gap. Looked up from germline, CDR1 is SGHTA and CDR2 is FQGNSA. CDR3 DNA: TGTGCCAGCAGCCTAGGGGGGCGGGCCACCTCCTACGAGCAGTACTTC. It encodes CASSLGGRATSYEQYF. The full variable domain, completed using reference TRBV7-2 and TRBJ2-7, is GAGVSQSPSNKVTEKGKDVELRCDPISGHTALYWYRQSLGQGLEFLIYFQGNSAPDKSGLPSDRFSAERTGGSVSTLTIQRTQQEDSAVYLCASSLGGRATSYEQYFGPGTRLTVT.

V gene TRBV30 combines with J gene TRBJ2-6; D is unclear. The CDR3 is 13 residues long. Germline V CDR1 and CDR2: GTSNPN, SVGIG (reference sequence). V lost 4 bases, J lost 2 bases, and 6 bases lay in between. CDR3 bases: TGTGCCTGGATTGTGGCTGGGGCCAACGTCCTGACTTTC. Translated, it gives CAWIVAGANVLTF. The variable domain in full, with the rest retrieved from reference TRBV30 and TRBJ2-6, is SQTIHQWPATLVQPVGSPLSLECTVEGTSNPNLYWYRQAAGRGLQLLFYSVGIGQISSEVPQNLSASRPQDRQFILSSKKLLLSDSGFYLCAWIVAGANVLTFGAGSRLTVL.

This rearrangement joins TRBV5-4 to TRBJ2-5, with 10 nucleotides matching TRBD1. This CDR3 region has 17 residues. The ends lost 0 bases at V and 1 base at J; junction bases unmatched: 6. The germline gives CDR1 SGHNT, CDR2 YYREEE (reference sequence). CDR3 loop: CASSLVLGTGAQETQYF. In DNA, the CDR3 is TGTGCCAGCAGCTTGGTTTTGGGGACAGGGGCCCAAGAGACCCAGTACTTC.

This sequence joins TRBV4-1 and TRBJ2-1; D unresolved. V was shortened by 5 bases and J by 7 bases, with 12 bases between the two germline ends. This CDR3 is built from 13 residues. Germline CDR1 MGHRA, CDR2 YSYEKL. In nucleotides, the CDR3 is TGCGCCAGCAGCTTGCCGGTGGGGAATGAGCAGTTCTTC. Translating it yields CASSLPVGNEQFF.

This clone has a single count. The same CDR3 is also encoded by other DNA sequences in this sample. The CDR3 DNA is TGTGCCAGCAGCCTCACTAGGGACACAGATACGCAGTATTTT. Amino acid sequence: CASSLTRDTDTQYF. This chain uses TRBV7-2 with TRBJ2-3; D is possibly TRBD2 (5 bases). CDR1 is SGHTA, CDR2 FQGNSA, per germline. The CDR3 is 14 amino acids. Trimming stripped 5 bases from V and 2 bases from J, with 11 bases between. Looking up the rest from reference TRBV7-2 and TRBJ2-3 gives the full variable domain: GAGVSQSPSNKVTEKGKDVELRCDPISGHTALYWYRQSLGQGLEFLIYFQGNSAPDKSGLPSDRFSAERTGGSVSTLTIQRTQQEDSAVYLCASSLTRDTDTQYFGPGTRLTVL.

This chain joins TRBV29-1 and TRBJ2-7; the match to TRBD2 covers 16 bases. J lost 3 bases, V lost 6 bases, and 8 bases had no gene match. This CDR3 is 16 amino acids long. The germline V gene encodes CDR1 SQVTM and CDR2 ANQGSEA. The CDR3 loop is CSVTGLAGGHLYEQYF. In DNA, the CDR3 is TGCAGCGTCACGGGACTAGCGGGAGGGCATCTCTACGAGCAGTACTTC.

The chain uses TRBV28 and TRBJ2-5; 15 nucleotides agree with TRBD2. Germline-derived CDR1 and CDR2 are MDHEN and SYDVKM. The CDR3 is 19 residues long. The J segment lost 5 bases and the V segment lost 5 bases, leaving 15 bases of the junction unmatched. CDR3 nucleotide sequence: TGTGCCAGCAGTACGAACAGGTGGACTAGCGGGAGGGAACGGGAGACCCAGTACTTC. As protein: CASSTNRWTSGRERETQYF. The whole variable domain, filled in from reference TRBV28 and TRBJ2-5, reads DVKVTQSSRYLVKRTGEKVFLECVQDMDHENMFWYRQDPGLGLRLIYFSYDVKMKEKGDIPEGYSVSREKKERFSLILESASTNQTSMYLCASSTNRWTSGRERETQYFGPGTRLLVL.

This rearrangement joins TRBV18 to TRBJ2-7, with 9 bases that match TRBD2. This CDR3 is 15 amino acids long. CDR1 KGHSH and CDR2 LQKENI come from the germline V gene. With 3 bases clipped from V and 5 bases from J, the junction kept 8 bases outside the gene matches. The CDR3 DNA follows: TGTGCCAGCTCACCCGGGTCTGCGGGAGGGGACGAGCAGTACTTC. Its protein product is CASSPGSAGGDEQYF.

The chain has TRBV9 and TRBJ2-5; D may be TRBD1 or TRBD2 (6 bases each). CDR1 and CDR2 from the germline V gene are SGDLS and YYNGEE. V was trimmed by 0 bases and J by 3 bases, leaving 18 bases between them. This CDR3 has 17 amino acids. The CDR3 loop reads CASSVGIRGLREETQYF. The DNA of the CDR3 is TGTGCCAGCAGCGTAGGAATCCGGGGGCTACGAGAAGAGACCCAGTACTTC.

The chain uses TRBV30 and TRBJ2-7, with 10 bases identical to TRBD2. V was pared by 1 base and J by 6 bases, with 9 bases of the junction left unmatched. Germline V gene sequence: CDR1 GTSNPN, CDR2 SVGIG (reference sequence). This CDR3 comprises 15 residues. CDR3: CAWSGGASGRIEQYF. CDR3 in DNA: TGTGCCTGGAGTGGGGGGGCTAGCGGGAGAATCGAGCAGTACTTC.